This T cell receptor (beta chain) emerged from a study of blood T cell repertoires in COVID-19. Germline values: CDR1 SEHNR, CDR2 FQNEAQ (reference sequence). V was clipped by 5 bases and J by 0 bases; unmatched bases: 6. This CDR3 is built from 15 residues. Assay used: immunoSEQ multiplex PCR; TCRdb lists only in-frame clones, some missing. The sample has 80,000 to 130,000 clones; 92% are singletons. The clonotype originates from a man in his sixties or seventies with acute or convalescent COVID-19. The sequencing input was peripheral blood. The chain is built from TRBV7-9 and TRBJ2-5, with 7 bases identical to TRBD2. The CDR3 DNA reads as TGTGCCAGCAGCCCGGGACTAACCAACCAAGAGACCCAGTACTTC. It encodes CASSPGLTNQETQYF.